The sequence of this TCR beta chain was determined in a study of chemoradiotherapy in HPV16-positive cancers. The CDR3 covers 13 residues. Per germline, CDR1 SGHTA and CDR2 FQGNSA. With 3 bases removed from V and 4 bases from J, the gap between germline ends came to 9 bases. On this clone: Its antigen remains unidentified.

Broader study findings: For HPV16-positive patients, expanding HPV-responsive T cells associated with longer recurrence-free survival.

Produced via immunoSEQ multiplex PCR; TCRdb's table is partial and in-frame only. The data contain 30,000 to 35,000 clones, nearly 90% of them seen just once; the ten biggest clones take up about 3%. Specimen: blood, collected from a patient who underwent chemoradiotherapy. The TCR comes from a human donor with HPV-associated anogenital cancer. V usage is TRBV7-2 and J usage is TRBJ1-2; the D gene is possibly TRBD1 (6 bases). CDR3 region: CASSFQGFYGYTF. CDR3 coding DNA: TGTGCCAGCAGCTTCCAGGGGTTCTATGGCTACACCTTC.